Sequencing of this TCR beta chain was carried out in a study of blood T cell repertoires in COVID-19. About the research overall: Donors in the United States, Italy and Spain gave samples during acute or convalescent COVID-19. T cells, B-cell-depleted T cells, or PBMCs provided the cDNA or gDNA that served as material.

Sequencing was performed with immunoSEQ multiplex PCR; in TCRdb, only in-frame clones are kept and a portion is missing. The data show about 190,000 clones, with 70% to 90% seen just once and around 1.1% held by the top ten. CDR1 is SGHNT, CDR2 YYREEE, per germline (reference sequence). This CDR3 comprises 15 residues. V was clipped by 3 bases and J by 1 base, with 13 bases between them. The receptor was isolated from a man aged 30 to 39 with acute or convalescent COVID-19. The V call is TRBV5-4, the J call TRBJ1-1, with D tentatively TRBD1 (6 bases). The sequenced sample consisted of peripheral blood. CDR3 bases: TGTGCCAGCAGCTCACCGGGACACCAGAACACTGAAGCTTTCTTT. Translating it yields CASSSPGHQNTEAFF.